This TCR beta chain was sequenced during a study of cytomegalovirus exposure and HLA in healthy donors (dated by TCRdb to 2015 to 2018). For the study in its entirety: According to an earlier analysis of a few hundred of the donors, roughly 180 million T cells yielded 95 million to 140 million unique TCR beta sequences and about 300 Gb of sequence data. An early release covering about 600 HLA-typed donors comprised 250 to 350 gigabases of sequencing data and roughly 85 million unique TCR sequences. Among the approximately 430 genotyped donors, about 85% belonged to the genetic ancestry cluster associated with self-reported Caucasian donors. The aim of the study was to test whether cataloging public T cell receptors could identify signatures of past pathogen exposure. The T cell repertoires of around 670 subjects were profiled by immunosequencing and related to cytomegalovirus serostatus. In addition to the first cohort of several hundred subjects, a separate validation cohort of over 90 different subjects was used. To predict cytomegalovirus infection status, the study combined high-throughput TCR immunosequencing, statistical association of individual TCRs with disease status, and machine learning. To study patterns of TCR occurrence, a later analysis re-analyzed previously published TCR beta repertoires from 600 to 750 donors and added high-resolution HLA genotyping. In the later analysis, no new phenotypic data were used to find candidate immune exposures; instead, reliance was placed on TCR beta sequences and their occurrence across donors. To decide whether each TCR beta V gene segment behaved as functional or pseudogenic, an earlier analysis of over 500 of the donors relied on high-throughput TCR beta sequencing. Donor age, sex, ethnicity and CMV serostatus were compiled alongside the repertoire data. A later genetic analysis used genome-wide SNP genotypes for about three fifths of the 666 donors, treating that subset as a discovery cohort. Every repertoire in the discovery cohort had been generated on one and the same sequencing platform. HLA typing covered class I and class II loci at four-digit resolution. Typing coverage differed by locus: A, B, C, DRB1 and DQB1 were typed in about 620-630 donors, DQA1 in 500 to 550, DPA1 in 600 to 610, and DPB1 in approximately 450. Four or five DR-DQ haplotypes were treated as single units for association and clustering because of strong linkage in the cohort. Among some 400 genotyped donors of the cohort, an average of approximately 200,000 unique TCR beta nucleotide sequences was sequenced per donor, of which 15% to 20% were non-productive.

V loses 7 bases of germline sequence and J loses 4 bases, and the interval between the two ends is 13 bases. CDR1 MNHEY and CDR2 SVGAGI were looked up in the germline V gene. Its CDR3 holds 13 amino acids, cysteine through phenylalanine. CDR3 DNA only is kept here, 39 bases in frame from base 1. Here is what the overall study found, with its caveats: In a later analysis, some 18,000 TCR beta sequences were associated with specific HLA alleles at a false discovery rate of 0.05. Most TCR sequences were observed very rarely across donors, whereas some public TCRs were present in many individuals. Compared with equally common non-associated chains, HLA-associated TCR beta chains in a later analysis were more clonally expanded and had lower generation probabilities. Correlated functional status among segregating V segments might reflect linkage disequilibrium, but an unknown experimental factor could not be ruled out. A further reported finding was that TCR beta sequences accurately predicted the HLA-A and HLA-B alleles for most subjects in the first cohort. Only TCR beta chains were sequenced in this cohort, and the absence of alpha or paired-chain data limited detectable features. In an earlier analysis of some 640 of the donors, most TCR beta V segments were observed in productive rearrangements about 90% or about 30% of the time, broadly matching IMGT annotations. Assigning TCR associations to individual alleles was difficult when HLA alleles, especially DR and DQ, strongly co-occurred. Because counts were too low, fewer than 20 rarely observed V segments, including chromosome 9 orphons, were excluded from the earlier analysis of 587 of the donors. HLA typing was unavailable for some donors at each locus, so association tests used only the typed subset. A group of highly shared sequence variants was considered likely to be a technical artifact of the sequencing pipeline. In a later genetic analysis, fewer N-insertions in productive TCRs were reported among donors in an Asian-associated ancestry cluster than the roughly 710-donor mean. Roughly uniform sequencing depth across donors was assumed in presence/absence analyses, although this assumption may not hold. In a later analysis, several top co-occurrence clusters were reported to appear linked to parvovirus B19, influenza, CMV and Epstein-Barr virus. An association between a missense DCLRE1C variant and V-gene and J-gene trimming of TCR beta chains was found in a later genetic analysis and replicated in an independent cohort. According to the authors, the approach could potentially be generalized to other disease states and immunological phenotypes. A few of the identified cytomegalovirus-associated TCR beta chains were confirmed in vitro to be specific for cytomegalovirus antigens. The study gave a list of 150 to 200 TCR beta chains associated with cytomegalovirus. The only immune exposure information available for the cohort was CMV serostatus. The classifier was reported to diagnose cytomegalovirus status with high specificity and sensitivity in both the original and validation cohorts. Because the 87-base-pair reads could not distinguish some IMGT-functional V segments, including TRBV6-2 and TRBV6-3, those segments were excluded. A later analysis found that most CMV-associated TCR beta chains appeared HLA-restricted, with HLA associations seemingly driven largely by CMV exposure. According to a later analysis, TCR association rates differed among HLA loci, with DRB1 alleles showing the most associated TCRs and HLA-C alleles showing the fewest.

The cohort comprised fewer than 750 healthy bone marrow donors. At the time of sampling, every cohort member was nominally healthy, though immune exposures that went unrecorded were likely present. The donor tested CMV seropositive, placing the donor among the 289 seropositive members of the cohort. Each donor provided a peripheral blood sample, and peripheral blood mononuclear cells were used for TCR beta sequencing. The Qiagen DNeasy Blood Extraction Kit was used to extract genomic DNA from the blood cell samples. The library was built by means of the immunoSEQ multiplex PCR assay. For the multiplex PCR, a mixture combining 60 forward primers for TCR Vbeta segments and 13 reverse primers for TCR Jbeta segments was used. The CDR3 region of rearranged TCR beta genes was amplified from genomic DNA with a multiplex PCR assay. The amplified TCR beta libraries were sequenced on the Illumina HiSeq System as 87-base-pair reads. The study's own analysis went as follows. A later analysis counted about 80 million unique TCR beta chains across the approximately 700 repertoires, and 10 million to 11 million of these chains were shared by at least two donors. Raw reads were error-corrected and collapsed into unique sequences with a nearest-neighbor algorithm that merged closely related sequences to remove PCR and sequencing errors. Alignment of CDR3 sequences to IMGT reference sequences was used to assign V, D and J gene segments. For a sequence to be retained, a match of at least six nucleotides to both a V gene segment and a J gene segment was required. A rearrangement was called productive if the CDR3 had no stop codons and remained in frame with V and J, and every other rearrangement was called non-productive. Following IMGT convention, CDR3 was defined as the stretch from the second conserved V-encoded cysteine to the conserved J-encoded phenylalanine. The earlier analysis of about 590 of the donors excluded sequences that lacked an unambiguous match to a single V gene segment. In an earlier analysis of 587 of the donors, a V segment was called functional when productive rearrangements were above 56.7%, and segregating when the standard deviation between donors exceeded 5%. A statistical classification framework was built to diagnose cytomegalovirus status from the catalog of TCR beta chain sequences. A later analysis assigned V and J genes by comparing TCR nucleotide sequences with IMGT/GENE-DB human TR gene sequences. In a later analysis, CDR3 sequences and most-parsimonious VDJ recombination scenarios were assigned using the TCRdist pipeline. In a later analysis, every TCR beta chain was defined by the combination of its CDR3 amino acid sequence and its V-gene family, and reads without a unique V-gene family were dropped. A later analysis removed several hundred highly shared, low-generation-probability nucleotide sequences to deal with suspected cross-contamination and a sequencing artifact. In a later analysis, a clonal expansion index for each public chain was calculated from normalized within-repertoire ranks of inferred template counts. In a later analysis, generation probabilities were computed with a VDJ recombination model fitted to out-of-frame rearrangements, and the resulting probabilities were checked against IGoR. A later analysis scored TCR-TCR, TCR-HLA and TCR-CMV co-occurrence with hypergeometric tests, applying a repertoire-size bias correction to TCR pairs. A later analysis estimated false discovery rates by permuting HLA or CMV assignments 20 times. A later analysis grouped co-occurring TCRs with DBSCAN, adding TCRdist sequence similarity when clustering within HLA-allele-positive subsets. Repertoires with fewer than 30,000 or more than 120,000 public chains, plus five repertoires with anomalous nucleotide sharing, were excluded from co-occurrence clustering. Drawn from immuneACCESS, this table holds only the in-frame rearrangements with V and J called that TCRdb kept. Clones are partly lost; checked studies trace under half to an unresolved V gene and leave the rest unexplained. V, J and clone size are those of that table, while D and trimming were read from the DNA. This sample is represented by around 110,000 clones; 82% of them were singletons. Under 3.5% of the sample goes to the ten largest clones.

Remarks on this clone: Its antigen specificity is not known. One base away there is no much larger clone; base qualities are not given.

The rearrangement combines TRBV6-5 with TRBJ1-2; the D gene lacks a confident call. The sequence came from a man in his thirties or forties in good health and CMV-seropositive. The sequencing sample was made of PBMCs. The sequenced DNA is TGTGCCAGCAAATCCCCCGCCGGCTATGGCTACACCTTC. Its translation reads: CASKSPAGYGYTF.